The 25 T cell receptor beta chains presented below share a single source sample, sequenced in a study of shared clonotypes between healthy human individuals (dated by TCRdb to 2020 to 2022). Library generation was performed with the immunoSEQ multiplex PCR assay. The table was pulled from immuneACCESS by TCRdb, which kept in-frame rearrangements only. Such tables lose some clones; where checked, under half of the loss comes from unresolved V genes, and the rest has no known cause. The sample data list 600,000 to 750,000 clones, and more than 70% of these were observed just once. Of the sample, about 2% is held by the ten largest clones. The sample consisted of memory CD4+ T cells sorted from blood. What this sample's cell subset or site label stands for: CD45RA-negative fraction. These receptors were collected from a woman in her 30s in good health.

The chain links TRBV27 to TRBJ1-1, with 9 bases lining up with TRBD1. The CDR3 totals 16 residues. Germline trimming cut 6 bases from V and 5 bases from J; bases unmatched to any gene: 13. Germline V gene lookup returns CDR1 MNHEY and CDR2 SMNVEV (reference sequence). The CDR3 sequence is CASRPGGTGRLTEAFF. The CDR3 DNA reads as TGTGCCAGCAGGCCCGGGGGGACAGGGAGGTTGACTGAAGCTTTCTTT.

This clone was observed many times. The J gene is TRBJ2-6, the V gene TRBV2; 8 bases match TRBD1. V was pared by 2 bases and J by 3 bases, with 3 bases of the junction left unmatched. Germline CDR1 SNHLY, CDR2 FYNNEI. The CDR3 totals 16 residues. The CDR3: CASSEQGAGGANVLTF. The CDR3 bases are TGTGCCAGCAGTGAACAGGGGGCCGGTGGGGCCAACGTCCTGACTTTC.

The CDR3 reads CTSSPRIQGRYEQYF. The CDR3 DNA follows: TGCACCAGCAGCCCCCGAATCCAGGGCCGCTACGAGCAGTACTTC. V is TRBV1 and J is TRBJ2-7; the table's D call, TRBD1, was not checked against the DNA. TRBV1 is termed a pseudogene. The CDR3 runs 15 residues.

The chain uses TRBV27 and TRBJ1-1, with 7 nucleotides matching TRBD1. The CDR3 is 15 residues long. The germline gives CDR1 MNHEY, CDR2 SMNVEV (reference sequence). The V segment lost 7 bases and the J segment 5 bases; nucleotides outside the gene matches: 13. The chain's CDR3 is CASTSPGQGVTEAFF. CDR3 in DNA: TGTGCCAGCACATCACCAGGGCAGGGGGTGACTGAAGCTTTCTTT.

The chain links TRBV5-8 to TRBJ2-3, with 12 bases fitting TRBD2. From germline, CDR1 is SGHTS and CDR2 YDEGEE. This CDR3 is 17 amino acids long. V shed 4 bases and J 2 bases; nucleotides not matched to a gene: 8. The CDR3 DNA reads as TGTGCCAGCAGCACTACCCGGACTAGCGGGAACACAGATACGCAGTATTTT. This translates into CASSTTRTSGNTDTQYF.

J is TRBJ1-5 and V is TRBV5-5, with D possibly matching TRBD1 (6 bases). The CDR3 loop spans 18 amino acids. Germline CDR1 is SGHKS and CDR2 is YYEKEE (reference sequence). V was shortened by 0 bases and J by 4 bases, with 20 bases between the two germline ends. The CDR3 loop is CASSLVVDSSQGNQPQHF. DNA for the CDR3: TGTGCCAGCAGCTTGGTCGTTGACAGTAGTCAGGGGAATCAGCCCCAGCATTTT.

This clone was seen ten or more times. This rearrangement joins TRBV7-9 to TRBJ2-2; D is unresolved. This CDR3 is built from 14 residues. Germline lookup yields CDR1 SEHNR and CDR2 FQNEAQ (reference sequence). Trimming pared 3 bases from V and 6 bases from J, leaving 11 bases between. The CDR3 region is CASSFTSVAGELFF. CDR3 DNA: TGTGCCAGCAGCTTTACTTCCGTCGCCGGGGAGCTGTTTTTT.

J is TRBJ1-3 and V is TRBV5-1; no reliable D call. The CDR3 has 14 amino acids. V shed 1 base and J shed 7 bases, with 12 bases lying between them. Germline V gives CDR1 SGHRS, CDR2 YFSETQ. The CDR3, as DNA: TGCGCCAGCAGCTTGCCGGATCCCCGGAACACCATATATTTT. Translating gives CASSLPDPRNTIYF.

V is TRBV5-1 and J is TRBJ2-7; a possible D gene is TRBD2 (6 bases). This CDR3 has 14 amino acids. Germline V gives CDR1 SGHRS, CDR2 YFSETQ. Trimming left V 0 bases short and J 4 bases short, with 11 bases between. The CDR3 protein is CASSLGHREYEQYF. CDR3 bases: TGCGCCAGCAGCTTGGGACACCGGGAGTACGAGCAGTACTTC.

V and J are TRBV5-5 and TRBJ1-1; 11 positions match TRBD1. Per germline, CDR1 SGHKS and CDR2 YYEKEE (reference sequence). This CDR3 is 14 amino acids long. V trimming: 3 bases; J trimming: 8 bases; junction bases outside the gene matches: 6. The CDR3 sequence: CASSYRDRGSEAFF. The CDR3 DNA follows: TGTGCCAGCAGCTACCGGGACAGGGGGTCCGAAGCTTTCTTT. Complete variable domain (other parts from reference TRBV5-5 and TRBJ1-1): DAGVTQSPTHLIKTRGQQVTLRCSPISGHKSVSWYQQVLGQGPQFIFQYYEKEERGRGNFPDRFSARQFPNYSSELNVNALLLGDSALYLCASSYRDRGSEAFFGQGTRLTVV.

This clone was counted a few times. The J gene is TRBJ1-2, the V gene TRBV29-1; 7 positions agree with TRBD1. With V trimmed by 4 bases and J by 0 bases, 2 bases remained unmatched. The germline CDR1 and CDR2 sequences are SQVTM and ANQGSEA. CDR3 size: 13 residues. The CDR3 DNA reads as TGCAGCGTTGGGACAGGAACTAACTATGGCTACACCTTC. Translating gives CSVGTGTNYGYTF. Drawing the rest from reference TRBV29-1 and TRBJ1-2, the complete variable domain is SAVISQKPSRDICQRGTSLTIQCQVDSQVTMMFWYRQQPGQSLTLIATANQGSEATYESGFVIDKFPISRPNLTFSTLTVSNMSPEDSSIYLCSVGTGTNYGYTFGSGTRLTVV.

CDR3: CASSVTGQSSYEQYF. Written as DNA, the CDR3 is TGTGCCAGCAGCGTAACGGGACAGAGCTCCTACGAGCAGTACTTC. The chain joins TRBV9 to TRBJ2-7, with 7 nucleotides matching TRBD1. The CDR3 sequence is 15 residues long. Per germline, CDR1 SGDLS and CDR2 YYNGEE. The trim removed 1 base at V and 0 bases at J, leaving 4 bases unmatched.

This clone was detected a few times. The rearrangement joins TRBV29-1 to TRBJ1-5; possible D gene TRBD1, 5 bases. CDR1 and CDR2 from the germline V gene are SQVTM and ANQGSEA. With 1 base removed from V and 6 bases from J, the gap between germline ends came to 7 bases. This CDR3 region has 12 residues. The CDR3 DNA reads TGCAGCGTTGAAGTCCAGGGTCAGCCCCAGCATTTT. Its translation is CSVEVQGQPQHF. Full variable domain (outside the CDR3, taken from reference TRBV29-1 and TRBJ1-5): SAVISQKPSRDICQRGTSLTIQCQVDSQVTMMFWYRQQPGQSLTLIATANQGSEATYESGFVIDKFPISRPNLTFSTLTVSNMSPEDSSIYLCSVEVQGQPQHFGDGTRLSIL.

This clone was seen more than once but under ten times. This chain links TRBV28 with TRBJ2-5, with D hard to call. V was cut by 7 bases and J by 5 bases, with 17 bases left in between. The CDR3 contains 14 residues. Germline V CDR1 and CDR2: MDHEN, SYDVKM. The CDR3 DNA sequence: TGTGCCAGCAACCTCGTCGACCTCCCGGAGACCCAGTACTTC. Encoded protein: CASNLVDLPETQYF.

The J gene is TRBJ2-7, the V gene TRBV15; 12 bases are shared with TRBD2. The trim removed 0 bases at V and 4 bases at J, leaving 7 bases unmatched. The CDR3 is 17 amino acids. Germline assignment: CDR1 LNHNV and CDR2 YYDKDF (reference sequence). The CDR3 spells CATSRDPLTSGSYEQYF. The DNA for the CDR3 is TGTGCCACCAGCAGAGATCCCTTGACTAGCGGGAGTTACGAGCAGTACTTC.

This clone came up a few times. The chain recombines TRBV2 with TRBJ1-5; TRBD1 matches at 7 bases. The CDR3 extends over 14 amino acids. Germline lookup yields CDR1 SNHLY and CDR2 FYNNEI. With V trimmed by 6 bases and J by 2 bases, 4 bases remained unmatched. The CDR3 here is CASREQGRNQPQHF. The CDR3 DNA sequence: TGTGCCAGCAGGGAACAGGGGCGCAATCAGCCCCAGCATTTT.

The V and J genes are TRBV29-1 and TRBJ2-5; no firm D call. TRBJ2-7 explains the end of the DNA better; the J call may be wrong. CDR3 size: 13 residues. Germline V gene data show CDR1 as SQVTM and CDR2 as ANQGSEA. The CDR3 here is CSVGVQTAYEQYF. CDR3 in DNA: TGCAGCGTTGGGGTACAGACTGCCTACGAGCAGTACTTC.

The chain has TRBV10-3 and TRBJ1-3; maybe TRBD1 (5 bases). V was clipped by 3 bases and J by 4 bases, with 16 bases between them. The CDR3 extends over 16 amino acids. In germline, CDR1 is ENHRY, CDR2 SYGVKD. The CDR3 loop is CAISEGHPRSGNTIYF. In DNA, the CDR3 is TGTGCCATCAGTGAAGGACACCCAAGGTCGGGAAACACCATATATTTT.

This chain connects TRBV5-1 to TRBJ2-7, with D unresolved. The CDR3 sequence is 14 residues long. Between the trimmed V and J ends, which lost 5 bases and 6 bases, there was a span of 18 bases. Germline CDR1 reads SGHRS; CDR2 reads YFSETQ. The DNA of the CDR3 is TGCGCCAGCAGACCCGTGCCGGAATGGGTCGAGCAGTACTTC. Translated: CASRPVPEWVEQYF.

V usage is TRBV4-2 and J usage is TRBJ2-1; TRBD2 aligns across 8 bases. The CDR3 loop spans 15 amino acids. The germline V gene has CDR1 LGHNA and CDR2 YNFKEQ. The J segment lost 4 bases and the V segment lost 0 bases, leaving 2 bases of the junction unmatched. CDR3 sequence: CASSQEIAGYNEQFF. For the CDR3, the DNA is TGTGCCAGCAGCCAAGAAATAGCGGGATACAATGAGCAGTTCTTC.

CDR3 region: CASSWTGGGETQYF. CDR3 DNA sequence: TGTGCCAGCAGCTGGACAGGGGGCGGAGAGACCCAGTACTTC. V is TRBV5-5 and J is TRBJ2-5, with 11 positions matching TRBD1. CDR1 and CDR2 (germline): SGHKS, YYEKEE (reference sequence). This CDR3 is built from 14 residues. Losses at the gene ends were 3 bases for V and 4 bases for J; bases not matched to a gene: 2.

A few counts support this clone. The CDR3 DNA is TGTGCCTGGAGTGTGCTGGAACAGAGCTACGAGCAGTACTTC. Translating it yields CAWSVLEQSYEQYF. This chain joins TRBV30 and TRBJ2-7; no clear D. The germline CDR1 and CDR2 sequences are GTSNPN and SVGIG (reference sequence). The CDR3 contains 14 residues. V lost 0 bases and J 3 bases, leaving 12 bases between the germline ends.

This chain joins TRBV19 and TRBJ1-2; tentative D call: TRBD1 (6 bases). Trimming cost V 4 bases and J 6 bases, with 12 bases left between them. From germline, CDR1 is LNHDA and CDR2 SQIVND (reference sequence). The CDR3 spans 13 residues. The CDR3 DNA is TGTGCCAGTAGTAGGGGGCTGCTTCATGGCTACACCTTC. Protein: CASSRGLLHGYTF.

V usage is TRBV27 and J usage is TRBJ1-1; D is uncertain. Germline assignment: CDR1 MNHEY and CDR2 SMNVEV (reference sequence). V lost 6 bases to trimming and J lost 0 bases, with 8 bases between them. This CDR3 contains 13 residues. CDR3 sequence reads: CASRALVNTEAFF. CDR3 nucleotide sequence: TGTGCCAGCAGAGCATTAGTGAACACTGAAGCTTTCTTT.

This clone was detected a few times. The chain employs TRBV19 and TRBJ2-5, with TRBD2 as a possible D gene (6 bases). The germline gives CDR1 LNHDA, CDR2 SQIVND (reference sequence). The CDR3 spans 14 residues. With 1 base removed from V and 5 bases from J, the gap between germline ends came to 11 bases. CDR3 bases: TGTGCCAGTAGTATAGTCGGGGGATTGGAGACCCAGTACTTC. It is translated as CASSIVGGLETQYF.